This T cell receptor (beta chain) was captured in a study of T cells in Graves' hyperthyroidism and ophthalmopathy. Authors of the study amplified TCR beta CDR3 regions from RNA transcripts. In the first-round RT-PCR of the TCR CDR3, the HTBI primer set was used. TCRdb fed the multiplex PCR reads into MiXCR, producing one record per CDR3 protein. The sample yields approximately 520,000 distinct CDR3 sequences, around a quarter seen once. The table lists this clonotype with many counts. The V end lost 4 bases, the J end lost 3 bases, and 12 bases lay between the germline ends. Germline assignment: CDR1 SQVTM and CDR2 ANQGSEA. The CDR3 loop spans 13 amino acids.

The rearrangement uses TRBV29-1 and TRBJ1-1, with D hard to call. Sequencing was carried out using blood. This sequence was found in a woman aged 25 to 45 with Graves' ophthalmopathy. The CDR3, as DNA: TGCAGCGTTGCCGGGATACTCTACACTGAAGCTTTCTTT. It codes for CSVAGILYTEAFF. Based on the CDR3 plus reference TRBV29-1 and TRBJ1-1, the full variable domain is SAVISQKPSRDICQRGTSLTIQCQVDSQVTMMFWYRQQPGQSLTLIATANQGSEATYESGFVIDKFPISRPNLTFSTLTVSNMSPEDSSIYLCSVAGILYTEAFFGQGTRLTVV.